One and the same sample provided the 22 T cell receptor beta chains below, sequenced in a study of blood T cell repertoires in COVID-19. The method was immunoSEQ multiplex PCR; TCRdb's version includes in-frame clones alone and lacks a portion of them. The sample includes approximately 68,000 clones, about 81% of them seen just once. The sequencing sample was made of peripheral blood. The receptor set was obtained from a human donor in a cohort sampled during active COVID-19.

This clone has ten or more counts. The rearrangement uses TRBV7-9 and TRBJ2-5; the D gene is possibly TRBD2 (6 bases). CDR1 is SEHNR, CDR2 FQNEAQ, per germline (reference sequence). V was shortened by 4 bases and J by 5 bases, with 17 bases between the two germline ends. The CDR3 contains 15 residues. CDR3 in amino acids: CASSYGGLEGETQYF. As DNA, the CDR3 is TGTGCCAGCAGCTACGGTGGGTTGGAGGGGGAGACCCAGTACTTC.

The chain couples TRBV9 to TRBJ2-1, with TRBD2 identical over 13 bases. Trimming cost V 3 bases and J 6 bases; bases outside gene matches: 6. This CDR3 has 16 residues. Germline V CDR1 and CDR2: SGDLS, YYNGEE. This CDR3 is CASSAWTSGSGNEQFF. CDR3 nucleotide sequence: TGTGCCAGCAGCGCCTGGACTAGCGGGAGTGGCAATGAGCAGTTCTTC.

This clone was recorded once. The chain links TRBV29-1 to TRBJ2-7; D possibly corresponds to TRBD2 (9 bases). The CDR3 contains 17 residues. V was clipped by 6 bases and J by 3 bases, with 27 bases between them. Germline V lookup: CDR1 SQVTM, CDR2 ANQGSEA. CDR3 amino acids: CSVAGTGPGTSYYEQYF. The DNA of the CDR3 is TGCAGCGTCGCCGGGACAGGACCCGGGACTAGCTACTACGAGCAGTACTTC.

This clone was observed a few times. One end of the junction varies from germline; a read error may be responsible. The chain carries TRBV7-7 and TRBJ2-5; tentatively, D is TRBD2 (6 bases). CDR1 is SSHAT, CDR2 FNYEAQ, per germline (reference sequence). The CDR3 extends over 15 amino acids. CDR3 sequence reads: CASSLEGGTKETQYF. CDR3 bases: TGTGCTAGCAGCTTGGAGGGCGGGACCAAAGAGACCCAGTACTTC. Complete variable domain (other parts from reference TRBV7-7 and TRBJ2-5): GAGVSQSPRYKVTKRGQDVTLRCDPISSHATLYWYQQALGQGPEFLTYFNYEAQPDKSGLPSDRFSAERPEGSISTLTIQRTEQRDSAMYRCASSLEGGTKETQYFGPGTRLLVL.

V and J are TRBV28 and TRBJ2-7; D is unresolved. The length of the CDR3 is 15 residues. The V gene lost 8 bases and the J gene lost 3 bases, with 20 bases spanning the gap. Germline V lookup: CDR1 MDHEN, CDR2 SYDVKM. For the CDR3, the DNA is TGTGCCAGCTCCAATTGGGCTGACGAAAACTACGAGCAGTACTTC. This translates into CASSNWADENYEQYF.

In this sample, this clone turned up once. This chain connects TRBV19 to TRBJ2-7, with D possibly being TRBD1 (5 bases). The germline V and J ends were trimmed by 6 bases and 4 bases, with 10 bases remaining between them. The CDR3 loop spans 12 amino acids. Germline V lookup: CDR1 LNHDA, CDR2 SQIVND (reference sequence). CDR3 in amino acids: CASSLSGYEQYF. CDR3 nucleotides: TGTGCCAGTAGCCTATCAGGGTACGAGCAGTACTTC.

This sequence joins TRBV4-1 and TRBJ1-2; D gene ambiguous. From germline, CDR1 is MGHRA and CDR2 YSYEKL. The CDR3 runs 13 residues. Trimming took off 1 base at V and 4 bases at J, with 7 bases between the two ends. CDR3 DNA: TGCGCCAGCAGCCAAGTATTCAGCTATGGCTACACCTTC. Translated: CASSQVFSYGYTF.

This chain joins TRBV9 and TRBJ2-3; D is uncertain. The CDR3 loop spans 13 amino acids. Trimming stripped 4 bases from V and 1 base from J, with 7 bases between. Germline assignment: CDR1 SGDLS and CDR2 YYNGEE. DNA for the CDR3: TGTGCCAGCAGCATAAGCGGCACAGATACGCAGTATTTT. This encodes CASSISGTDTQYF.

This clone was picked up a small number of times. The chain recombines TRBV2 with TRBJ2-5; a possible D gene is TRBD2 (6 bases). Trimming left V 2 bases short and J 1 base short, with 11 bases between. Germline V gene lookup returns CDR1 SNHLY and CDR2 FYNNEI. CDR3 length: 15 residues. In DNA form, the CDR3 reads TGTGCCAGCAGTGAATCGGGACTCCTCCAAGAGACCCAGTACTTC. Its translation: CASSESGLLQETQYF.

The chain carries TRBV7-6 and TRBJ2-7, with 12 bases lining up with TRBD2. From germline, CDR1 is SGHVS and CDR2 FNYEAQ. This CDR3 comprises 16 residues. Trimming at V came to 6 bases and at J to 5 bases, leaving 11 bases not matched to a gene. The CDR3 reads CASSPMLAGGVNEQYF. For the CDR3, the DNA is TGTGCCAGCAGTCCAATGCTAGCGGGAGGGGTGAACGAGCAGTACTTC. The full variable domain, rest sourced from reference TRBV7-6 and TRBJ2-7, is GAGVSQSPRYKVTKRGQDVALRCDPISGHVSLYWYRQALGQGPEFLTYFNYEAQQDKSGLPNDRFSAERPEGSISTLTIQRTEQRDSAMYRCASSPMLAGGVNEQYFGPGTRLTVT.

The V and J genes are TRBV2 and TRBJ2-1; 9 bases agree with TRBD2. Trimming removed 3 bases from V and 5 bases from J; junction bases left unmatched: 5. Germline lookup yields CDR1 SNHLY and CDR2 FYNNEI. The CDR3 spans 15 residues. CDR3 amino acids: CASSEGLAGNNEQFF. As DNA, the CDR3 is TGTGCCAGCAGTGAGGGGCTAGCGGGGAACAATGAGCAGTTCTTC.

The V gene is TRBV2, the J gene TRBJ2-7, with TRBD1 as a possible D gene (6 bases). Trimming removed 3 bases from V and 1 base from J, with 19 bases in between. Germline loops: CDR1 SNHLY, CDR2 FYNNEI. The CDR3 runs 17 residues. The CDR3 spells CASSDKRGQGSSYEQYF. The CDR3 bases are TGTGCCAGCAGTGACAAGAGAGGGCAGGGGAGTTCCTACGAGCAGTACTTC.

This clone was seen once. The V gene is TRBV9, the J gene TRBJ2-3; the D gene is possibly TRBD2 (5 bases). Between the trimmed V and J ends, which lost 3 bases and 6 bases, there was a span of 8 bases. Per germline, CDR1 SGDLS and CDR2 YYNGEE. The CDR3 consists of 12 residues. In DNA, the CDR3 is TGTGCCAGCAGCGCCGTAGCGGATACGCAGTATTTT. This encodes CASSAVADTQYF.

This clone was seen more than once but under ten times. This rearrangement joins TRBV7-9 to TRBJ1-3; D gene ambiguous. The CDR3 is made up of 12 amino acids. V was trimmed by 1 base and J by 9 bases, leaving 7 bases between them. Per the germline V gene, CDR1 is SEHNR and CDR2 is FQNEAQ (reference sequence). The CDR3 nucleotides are TGTGCCAGCAGCTTAGACGGCGGCACCATATATTTT. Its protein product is CASSLDGGTIYF. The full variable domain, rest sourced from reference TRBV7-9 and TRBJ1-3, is DTGVSQNPRHKITKRGQNVTFRCDPISEHNRLYWYRQTLGQGPEFLTYFQNEAQLEKSRLLSDRFSAERPKGSFSTLEIQRTEQGDSAMYLCASSLDGGTIYFGEGSWLTVV.

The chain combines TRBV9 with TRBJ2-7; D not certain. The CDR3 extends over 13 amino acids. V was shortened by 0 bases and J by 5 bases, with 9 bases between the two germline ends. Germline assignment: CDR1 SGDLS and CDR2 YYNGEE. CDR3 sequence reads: CASSVDADHEQYF. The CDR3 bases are TGTGCCAGCAGCGTAGACGCGGATCACGAGCAGTACTTC.

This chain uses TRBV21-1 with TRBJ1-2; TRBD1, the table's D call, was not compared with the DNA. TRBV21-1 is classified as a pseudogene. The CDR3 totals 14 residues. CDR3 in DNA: TGTGCCAGCAGCCGAGTTCAGGGGGCGCGAGGCTACACCTTC. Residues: CASSRVQGARGYTF.

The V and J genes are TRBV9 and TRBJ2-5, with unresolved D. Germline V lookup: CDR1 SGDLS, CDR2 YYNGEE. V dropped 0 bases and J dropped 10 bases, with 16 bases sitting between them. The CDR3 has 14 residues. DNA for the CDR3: TGTGCCAGCAGCGTAGCGGCCACCGGAAGAGGCCAGTACTTC. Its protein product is CASSVAATGRGQYF.

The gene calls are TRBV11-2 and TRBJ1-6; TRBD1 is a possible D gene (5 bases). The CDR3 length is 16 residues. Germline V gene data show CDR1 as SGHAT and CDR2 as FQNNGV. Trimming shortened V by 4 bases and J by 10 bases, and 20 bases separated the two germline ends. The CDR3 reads CASSSLRGGKESPLHF. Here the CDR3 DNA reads TGTGCCAGCAGCTCATTGCGGGGGGGGAAGGAATCACCCCTCCACTTT.

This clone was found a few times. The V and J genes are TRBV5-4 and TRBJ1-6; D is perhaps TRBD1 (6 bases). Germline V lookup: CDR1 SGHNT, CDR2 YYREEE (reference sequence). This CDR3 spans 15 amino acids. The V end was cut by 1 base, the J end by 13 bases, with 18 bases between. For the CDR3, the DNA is TGTGCCAGCAGCTTGAGCGGGGGCGGCTTGGCGCCCCTCCACTTT. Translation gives CASSLSGGGLAPLHF.

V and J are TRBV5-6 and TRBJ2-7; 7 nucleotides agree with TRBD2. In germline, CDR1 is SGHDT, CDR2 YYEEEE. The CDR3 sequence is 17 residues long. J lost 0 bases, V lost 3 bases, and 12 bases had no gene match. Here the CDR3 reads CASSSKSGALNSYEQYF. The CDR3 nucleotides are TGTGCCAGCAGCTCGAAAAGCGGGGCACTCAACTCCTACGAGCAGTACTTC.

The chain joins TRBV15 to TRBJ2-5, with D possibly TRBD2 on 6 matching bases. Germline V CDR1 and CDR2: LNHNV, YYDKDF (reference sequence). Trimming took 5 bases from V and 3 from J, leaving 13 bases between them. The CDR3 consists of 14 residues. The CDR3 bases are TGTGCCACCAGCGAACGTCGGGGGAAAGAGACCCAGTACTTC. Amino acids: CATSERRGKETQYF. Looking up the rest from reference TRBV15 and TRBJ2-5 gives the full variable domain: DAMVIQNPRYQVTQFGKPVTLSCSQTLNHNVMYWYQQKSSQAPKLLFHYYDKDFNNEADTPDNFQSRRPNTSFCFLDIRSPGLGDTAMYLCATSERRGKETQYFGPGTRLLVL.

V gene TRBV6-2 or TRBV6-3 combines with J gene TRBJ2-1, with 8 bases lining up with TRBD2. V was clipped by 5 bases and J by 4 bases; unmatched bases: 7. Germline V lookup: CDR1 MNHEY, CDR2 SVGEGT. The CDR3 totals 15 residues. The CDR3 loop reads CASSPTSGSYNEQFF. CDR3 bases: TGTGCCAGCAGTCCCACCAGCGGGAGTTACAATGAGCAGTTCTTC.